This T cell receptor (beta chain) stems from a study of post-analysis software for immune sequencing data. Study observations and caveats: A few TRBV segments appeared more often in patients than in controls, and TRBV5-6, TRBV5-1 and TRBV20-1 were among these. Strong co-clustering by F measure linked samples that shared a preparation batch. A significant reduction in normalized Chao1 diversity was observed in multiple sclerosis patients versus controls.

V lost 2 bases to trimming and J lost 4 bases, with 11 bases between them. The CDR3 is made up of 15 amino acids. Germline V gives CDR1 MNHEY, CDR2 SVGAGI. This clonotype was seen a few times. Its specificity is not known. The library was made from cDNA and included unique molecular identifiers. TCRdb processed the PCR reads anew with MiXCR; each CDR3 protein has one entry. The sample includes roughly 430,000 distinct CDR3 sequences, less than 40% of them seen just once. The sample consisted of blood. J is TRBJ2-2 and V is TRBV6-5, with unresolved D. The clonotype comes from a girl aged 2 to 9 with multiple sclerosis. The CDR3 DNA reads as TGTGCCAGCAGTTACGTATACAGCTTCACCGGGGAGCTGTTTTTT. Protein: CASSYVYSFTGELFF.